The 13 T cell receptor beta chains presented below share a single source sample, sequenced in a study of beta chain features in type 1 diabetes. The entirety of the isolated RNA underwent reverse transcription, so expressed TCRB transcripts were sequenced. The repertoire was sequenced with immunoSEQ multiplex PCR; TCRdb's copy has only in-frame clones and lacks some. The repertoire has about 180,000 clones, about 13% of them found once; the top ten carry approximately 0.64%. Specimen: central memory CD4+ T cells from blood. Receptor source: a woman aged 18-29 years in good health.

Only a few counts were recorded for this clone. The J gene is TRBJ2-1, the V gene TRBV19, with D possibly TRBD2 on 5 matching bases. The CDR3 runs 15 residues. The V gene's germline CDR1 is LNHDA and CDR2 SQIVND (reference sequence). Trimming pared 1 base from V and 2 bases from J, leaving 9 bases between. The CDR3 region has the DNA TGTGCCAGTAGTATAGGAGGGCTAACCTACAATGAGCAGTTCTTC. This gives the protein CASSIGGLTYNEQFF.

This clone has just a few counts. The CDR3 sequence: CASSRILSGTSGRGYNEQFF. The CDR3 DNA reads TGTGCCAGCAGTCGCATCCTCTCCGGGACTAGCGGGAGGGGGTACAATGAGCAGTTCTTC. The V and J genes are TRBV28 and TRBJ2-1; 16 positions agree with TRBD2. From germline, CDR1 is MDHEN and CDR2 SYDVKM. CDR3 size: 20 residues. The V segment lost 5 bases and the J segment 4 bases; nucleotides outside the gene matches: 14.

The V call is TRBV2, the J call TRBJ2-1; D remains ambiguous. CDR1 is SNHLY and CDR2 is FYNNEI in the germline V gene. The CDR3 runs 16 residues. Trimming took off 4 bases at V and 8 bases at J, with 21 bases between the two ends. This chain's CDR3 is CASSAHGPTNYYEQFF. Written as DNA, the CDR3 is TGTGCCAGCAGTGCTCATGGTCCCACTAACTATTATGAGCAGTTCTTC.

This chain uses TRBV7-2 with TRBJ2-7; 7 nucleotides agree with TRBD1. J gave up 2 bases and V 4 bases, and 2 bases lay outside the gene matches. Germline CDR1 reads SGHTA; CDR2 reads FQGNSA. This CDR3 has 13 amino acids. Written as DNA, the CDR3 is TGTGCCAGCAGCTACGGGACAGCCTACGAGCAGTACTTC. This sequence encodes CASSYGTAYEQYF.

This clone turned up a few times. V gene TRBV6-5 combines with J gene TRBJ2-1, with D possibly TRBD2 on 5 matching bases. The CDR3 runs to 13 residues. V was clipped by 6 bases and J by 7 bases, with 13 bases between them. The germline CDR1 and CDR2 sequences are MNHEY and SVGAGI. The chain's CDR3 is CASRGTGYNEQFF. The DNA of the CDR3 is TGTGCCAGCAGGGGAACGGGGTATAATGAGCAGTTCTTC.

The chain employs TRBV2 and TRBJ1-1; tentatively, D is TRBD1 (5 bases). This CDR3 region has 14 residues. Trimming stripped 4 bases from V and 3 bases from J, with 12 bases between. The V gene's germline CDR1 is SNHLY and CDR2 FYNNEI. CDR3 sequence: CASSAQGGDTEAFF. CDR3 in DNA: TGTGCCAGCAGTGCCCAGGGCGGGGACACTGAAGCTTTCTTT. Drawing the rest from reference TRBV2 and TRBJ1-1, the complete variable domain is EPEVTQTPSHQVTQMGQEVILRCVPISNHLYFYWYRQILGQKVEFLVSFYNNEISEKSEIFDDQFSVERPDGSNFTLKIRSTKLEDSAMYFCASSAQGGDTEAFFGQGTRLTVV.

This clone was recorded many times. V gene TRBV7-9 combines with J gene TRBJ1-1; no clear D gene. V was trimmed by 5 bases and J by 2 bases, leaving 15 bases between them. The CDR3 covers 15 residues. Germline V gene data show CDR1 as SEHNR and CDR2 as FQNEAQ (reference sequence). CDR3 region: CASSPDGRGNTEAFF. Written as DNA, the CDR3 is TGTGCCAGCAGCCCCGATGGCAGAGGCAACACTGAAGCTTTCTTT.

Comments on this clone: Other DNA sequences in this sample translate to the same CDR3. The chain carries TRBV5-1 and TRBJ1-2; 11 positions match TRBD1. The V gene end was trimmed by 0 bases and the J gene end by 6 bases; junction bases not matched to a gene: 1. Germline V gene data show CDR1 as SGHRS and CDR2 as YFSETQ. The CDR3 extends over 14 amino acids. This chain's CDR3 is CASSLEDRGHGYTF. The CDR3 DNA follows: TGCGCCAGCAGCTTGGAGGACAGGGGGCATGGCTACACCTTC.

This clone was seen a few times. The rearrangement uses TRBV7-9 and TRBJ2-5; 9 positions match TRBD2. The V and J ends lost 3 bases and 2 bases, in that order; junction bases with no gene match: 1. The CDR3 sequence is 14 residues long. CDR1 and CDR2 from the germline V gene are SEHNR and FQNEAQ (reference sequence). The CDR3 is CASSFTSGQETQYF. CDR3 coding DNA: TGTGCCAGCAGCTTTACTAGCGGGCAAGAGACCCAGTACTTC.

This clone has more than one count but fewer than ten. V and J are TRBV5-1 and TRBJ2-5; 11 positions agree with TRBD2. After removal of 4 bases from V and 4 bases from J, the junction contained 9 bases not matched to a gene. Per germline, CDR1 SGHRS and CDR2 YFSETQ. The CDR3 is made up of 16 amino acids. The CDR3 spells CASSALVAGGLETQYF. The CDR3 coding sequence is TGCGCCAGCAGCGCCCTGGTAGCGGGAGGGCTAGAGACCCAGTACTTC.

The chain carries TRBV10-3 and TRBJ1-1; no clear D. With 6 bases removed from V and 1 base from J, the gap between germline ends came to 9 bases. This CDR3 comprises 13 residues. Per the germline V gene, CDR1 is ENHRY and CDR2 is SYGVKD. The CDR3 loop reads CAISVSGNTEAFF. The CDR3 nucleotides read TGTGCCATCAGCGTATCAGGGAACACTGAAGCTTTCTTT.

This clone was seen ten or more times. The CDR3 nucleotides read TGTGCCAGCAGCCAAGATCTTCGGGGGAGGACTACCAATGAGCAGTTCTTC. This gives the protein CASSQDLRGRTTNEQFF. The gene calls are TRBV4-2 and TRBJ2-1, with D possibly TRBD2 on 6 matching bases. Per germline, CDR1 LGHNA and CDR2 YNFKEQ. The V end was cut by 0 bases, the J end by 6 bases, with 18 bases between. The CDR3 is made up of 17 amino acids.

The J gene is TRBJ2-2, the V gene TRBV4-1; the match to TRBD2 covers 7 bases. The CDR3 contains 16 residues. CDR1 is MGHRA, CDR2 YSYEKL, per germline. The V and J ends lost 1 base and 5 bases, in that order; junction bases with no gene match: 7. The CDR3: CASSQGTSPWTGELFF. CDR3 in DNA: TGCGCCAGCAGCCAAGGGACTAGTCCGTGGACCGGGGAGCTGTTTTTT.